The 5 T cell receptor beta chains below come from one sample, sequenced in a study of blood T cell dynamics during melanoma immunotherapy. The sample's time point: week 3, after first cycle of checkpoint inhibitor. Profiling relied on immunoSEQ multiplex PCR, and the TCRdb table lists in-frame clones only, not all of them. The profile shows roughly 16,000 clones, 94% of them singletons. This specimen was effector memory CD8+ T cells from blood, taken from a patient treated with checkpoint blockade. The receptors here all came from a human donor with melanoma.

This chain connects TRBV27 to TRBJ2-1; no clear D. V lost 7 bases, J lost 0 bases, and 13 bases lay in between. The CDR3 runs 15 residues. The germline V gene has CDR1 MNHEY and CDR2 SMNVEV (reference sequence). DNA for the CDR3: TGTGCCAGCATGCAAGGCCTTTCCTCCTACAATGAGCAGTTCTTC. Its translation is CASMQGLSSYNEQFF.

The J gene is TRBJ2-3, the V gene TRBV5-1; a possible D gene is TRBD1 (5 bases). V dropped 4 bases and J dropped 1 base, with 10 bases sitting between them. The V gene's germline CDR1 is SGHRS and CDR2 YFSETQ. The CDR3 sequence is 14 residues long. This chain's CDR3 is CASSGEGGTDTQYF. The CDR3 coding sequence is TGCGCCAGCAGCGGAGAAGGGGGCACAGATACGCAGTATTTT.

The J gene is TRBJ2-1, the V gene TRBV27; D is tentatively TRBD1 or TRBD2 (5 bases each). In germline, CDR1 is MNHEY, CDR2 SMNVEV (reference sequence). The CDR3 loop spans 16 amino acids. V was shortened by 0 bases and J by 4 bases, with 13 bases between the two germline ends. CDR3 residues: CASSLSIERTYNEQFF. CDR3 DNA: TGTGCCAGCAGTTTATCGATCGAGCGGACATACAATGAGCAGTTCTTC.

In its sample, this clone was seen once. The V and J genes are TRBV28 and TRBJ1-2; 9 positions agree with TRBD1. This CDR3 contains 17 residues. Germline loops: CDR1 MDHEN, CDR2 SYDVKM. V lost 6 bases and J lost 4; bases outside the gene matches: 15. CDR3 region: CASSPSGGTGSTYGYTF. The CDR3 nucleotides read TGTGCCAGCAGCCCGAGCGGGGGGACAGGGAGTACCTATGGCTACACCTTC.

The gene calls are TRBV27 and TRBJ1-3; unclear D gene. Germline-derived CDR1 and CDR2 are MNHEY and SMNVEV (reference sequence). The CDR3 contains 13 residues. V lost 8 bases to trimming and J lost 3 bases, with 11 bases between them. Here the CDR3 reads CASGVSNGNTIYF. In DNA form, the CDR3 reads TGTGCCAGCGGGGTATCTAATGGAAACACCATATATTTT.